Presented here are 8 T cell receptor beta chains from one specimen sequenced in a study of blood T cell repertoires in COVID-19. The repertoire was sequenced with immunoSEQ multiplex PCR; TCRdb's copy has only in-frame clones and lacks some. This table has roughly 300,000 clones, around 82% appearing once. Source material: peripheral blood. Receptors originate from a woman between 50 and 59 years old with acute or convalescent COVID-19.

For the CDR3, the DNA is TGTGCCAGCAGCCCGAGAAAGGACAGGCCTTCCTACGAGCAGTACTTC. The encoded protein is CASSPRKDRPSYEQYF. V usage is TRBV7-9 and J usage is TRBJ2-7; 7 positions match TRBD1. This CDR3 is 16 amino acids long. V was pared by 5 bases and J by 1 base, with 11 bases of the junction left unmatched. Looked up from germline, CDR1 is SEHNR and CDR2 is FQNEAQ (reference sequence).

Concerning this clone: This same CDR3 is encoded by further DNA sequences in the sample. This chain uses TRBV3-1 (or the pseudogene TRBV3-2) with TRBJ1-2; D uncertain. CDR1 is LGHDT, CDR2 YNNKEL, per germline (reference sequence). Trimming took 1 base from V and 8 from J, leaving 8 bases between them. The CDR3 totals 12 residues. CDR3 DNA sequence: TGTGCCAGCAGCCAAGGCAGAGGGGGCTACACCTTC. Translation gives CASSQGRGGYTF.

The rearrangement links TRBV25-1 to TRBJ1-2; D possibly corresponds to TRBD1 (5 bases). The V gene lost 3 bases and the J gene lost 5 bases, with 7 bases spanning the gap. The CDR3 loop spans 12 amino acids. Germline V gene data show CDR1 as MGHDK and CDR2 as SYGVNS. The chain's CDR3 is CASSEPGYGYTF. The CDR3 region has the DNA TGTGCCAGCAGTGAGCCAGGGTATGGCTACACCTTC.

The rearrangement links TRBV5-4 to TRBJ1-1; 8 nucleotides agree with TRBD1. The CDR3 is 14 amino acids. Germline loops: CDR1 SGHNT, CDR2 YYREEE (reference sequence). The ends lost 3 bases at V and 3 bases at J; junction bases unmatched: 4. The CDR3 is CASSSTGVYTEAFF. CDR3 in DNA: TGTGCCAGCAGCTCGACAGGGGTGTACACTGAAGCTTTCTTT.

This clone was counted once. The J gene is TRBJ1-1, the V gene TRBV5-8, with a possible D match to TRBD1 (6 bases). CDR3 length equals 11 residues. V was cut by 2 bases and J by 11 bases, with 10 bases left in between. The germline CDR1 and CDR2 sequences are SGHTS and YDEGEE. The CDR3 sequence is CASSFRDKAFF. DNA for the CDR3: TGTGCCAGCAGCTTCCGGGACAAGGCTTTCTTT.

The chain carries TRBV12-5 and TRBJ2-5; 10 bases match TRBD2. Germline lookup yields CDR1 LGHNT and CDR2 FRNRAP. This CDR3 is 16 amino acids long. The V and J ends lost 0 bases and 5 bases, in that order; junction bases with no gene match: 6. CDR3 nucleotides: TGTGCTAGTGGTTTGGTACTCCTAGCGGGGGAGGAGACCCAGTACTTC. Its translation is CASGLVLLAGEETQYF.

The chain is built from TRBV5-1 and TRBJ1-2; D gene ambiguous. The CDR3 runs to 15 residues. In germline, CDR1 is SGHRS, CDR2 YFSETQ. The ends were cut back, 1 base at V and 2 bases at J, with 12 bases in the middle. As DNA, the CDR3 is TGCGCCAGCAGCTTGCAAGGCGGCGGGAACTATGGCTACACCTTC. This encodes CASSLQGGGNYGYTF.

CDR3 coding DNA: TGCAGCGTTACGGGACAGTCGAACACTGAAGCTTTCTTT. Translating it yields CSVTGQSNTEAFF. The chain carries TRBV29-1 and TRBJ1-1; 7 nucleotides agree with TRBD1. This CDR3 contains 13 residues. V gave up 5 bases and J gave up 1 base; unmatched junction bases: 4. CDR1 is SQVTM, CDR2 ANQGSEA, per germline.